These 32 T cell receptor beta chains were sequenced from one sample in a study of T cell responses to AZD1222 COVID-19 vaccine. Assay used: immunoSEQ multiplex PCR; TCRdb lists only in-frame clones, some missing. The sample lists 80,000 to 100,000 clones, approximately 85% occurring once. The sequencing used peripheral blood, collected 28 days after the second AZD1222 dose. The receptors were gathered from an adult who received the AZD1222 COVID-19 vaccine.

The chain uses TRBV9 and TRBJ2-2; no clear D. The germline V and J ends were trimmed by 3 bases and 3 bases, with 15 bases remaining between them. Per germline, CDR1 SGDLS and CDR2 YYNGEE. This CDR3 contains 16 residues. The CDR3 sequence is CASSATGRVDTGELFF. CDR3 in DNA: TGTGCCAGCAGCGCCACTGGTAGGGTGGACACCGGGGAGCTGTTTTTT.

This sequence joins TRBV7-6 and TRBJ2-5; TRBD2 agrees at 13 bases. The CDR3 has 17 residues. Germline CDR1 reads SGHVS; CDR2 reads FNYEAQ. J gave up 2 bases and V 1 base, and 4 bases lay outside the gene matches. The CDR3 loop reads CASSLGRGLAGQETQYF. The CDR3 DNA reads as TGTGCCAGCAGCTTAGGTCGGGGACTAGCGGGACAAGAGACCCAGTACTTC.

The chain couples TRBV5-1 to TRBJ1-1; the D is unclear. CDR1 SGHRS and CDR2 YFSETQ come from the germline V gene. The CDR3 has 12 amino acids. Trimming removed 3 bases at V and 6 bases at J, with 9 bases between. The CDR3 spells CASSSRQAEAFF. Written as DNA, the CDR3 is TGCGCCAGCAGCTCCCGACAAGCTGAAGCTTTCTTT.

This chain uses TRBV4-2 with TRBJ1-2, with a weak D call TRBD1 (6 bases). V shed 0 bases and J shed 4 bases, with 9 bases lying between them. This CDR3 is 14 amino acids long. CDR1 LGHNA and CDR2 YNFKEQ come from the germline V gene. The CDR3 loop reads CASSQDPGAYGYTF. In DNA, the CDR3 is TGTGCCAGCAGCCAAGACCCAGGGGCCTATGGCTACACCTTC.

This chain uses TRBV28 with TRBJ1-4, with 7 bases identical to TRBD1. This CDR3 spans 14 amino acids. V was clipped by 7 bases and J by 10 bases; unmatched bases: 12. The germline CDR1 and CDR2 sequences are MDHEN and SYDVKM. CDR3: CASKGQLFGVKLFF. CDR3 in DNA: TGTGCCAGCAAGGGACAGCTCTTTGGCGTAAAACTGTTTTTT.

V gene TRBV28 combines with J gene TRBJ2-5; 9 bases line up with TRBD1. Germline V CDR1 and CDR2: MDHEN, SYDVKM. V was pared by 2 bases and J by 4 bases, with 2 bases of the junction left unmatched. The CDR3 spans 14 residues. For the CDR3, the DNA is TGTGCCAGCAGTTTACCGACAGGGGGAGAGACCCAGTACTTC. It yields the protein CASSLPTGGETQYF.

The J gene is TRBJ1-1, the V gene TRBV5-5, with TRBD1 identical over 12 bases. The ends lost 4 bases at V and 0 bases at J; junction bases unmatched: 10. The germline gives CDR1 SGHKS, CDR2 YYEKEE (reference sequence). There are 18 residues in the CDR3. The CDR3 region has the DNA TGTGCCAGCAGCATGGGACAGGGGGCCGGGATTATGAACACTGAAGCTTTCTTT. It yields the protein CASSMGQGAGIMNTEAFF.

V usage is TRBV28 and J usage is TRBJ1-3, with D perhaps TRBD1 (5 bases). V lost 6 bases and J lost 0, with 15 bases in between. This CDR3 is 16 amino acids long. Per the germline V gene, CDR1 is MDHEN and CDR2 is SYDVKM. CDR3 in amino acids: CASSPSGLFSGNTIYF. CDR3 DNA: TGTGCCAGCAGCCCATCGGGACTATTCTCTGGAAACACCATATATTTT.

The sample holds a few counts of this clone. The V call is TRBV9, the J call TRBJ2-2; 9 positions match TRBD2. Germline V CDR1 and CDR2: SGDLS, YYNGEE. J lost 4 bases, V lost 0 bases, and 4 bases had no gene match. This CDR3 is built from 16 residues. CDR3 nucleotide sequence: TGTGCCAGCAGCGTAGCGGCTAGCGGGACCACCGGGGAGCTGTTTTTT. Encoded protein: CASSVAASGTTGELFF. Based on the CDR3 plus reference TRBV9 and TRBJ2-2, the full variable domain is DSGVTQTPKHLITATGQRVTLRCSPRSGDLSVYWYQQSLDQGLQFLIQYYNGEERAKGNILERFSAQQFPDLHSELNLSSLELGDSALYFCASSVAASGTTGELFFGEGSRLTVL.

V is TRBV1 and J is TRBJ2-5. TRBV1 is a recognized pseudogene. The CDR3 extends over 13 amino acids. The CDR3 DNA reads TGCACCAGCAGCCCCCCAAGGGCAGAGACCCAGTACTTC. It encodes CTSSPPRAETQYF.

The chain links TRBV4-3 to TRBJ1-5; D gene ambiguous. Looked up from germline, CDR1 is LGHNA and CDR2 is YSLEER. Trimming stripped 1 base from V and 5 bases from J, with 6 bases between. The CDR3 covers 13 residues. The CDR3: CASSQAADQPQHF. DNA of the CDR3: TGCGCCAGCAGCCAAGCAGCCGATCAGCCCCAGCATTTT.

The CDR3 DNA reads TGTGCCAGCAGTTTAGGGTCCCCCTATGGCTACACCTTC. This encodes CASSLGSPYGYTF. The J gene is TRBJ1-2, the V gene TRBV12-3 or TRBV12-4; D is unclear. V lost 1 base and J 4 bases, leaving 7 bases between the germline ends. This CDR3 has 13 residues.

This clone was seen only once. The CDR3 DNA follows: TGTGCCACCTCTGGGATTAAAGGCGAGCCGGGACTAGTATCATCCGAGCAGTACTTC. Translation gives CATSGIKGEPGLVSSEQYF. The chain has TRBV10-3 and TRBJ2-7, with 8 bases fitting TRBD2. This CDR3 is built from 19 residues. CDR1 and CDR2 (germline): ENHRY, SYGVKD. The V gene end was trimmed by 10 bases and the J gene end by 6 bases; junction bases not matched to a gene: 29.

The genes are TRBV7-9 and TRBJ2-7; 7 bases map to TRBD2. The CDR3 spans 18 residues. CDR1 SEHNR and CDR2 FQNEAQ come from the germline V gene (reference sequence). V trimming: 2 bases; J trimming: 1 base; junction bases outside the gene matches: 14. This CDR3 reads CASSLPYNGTGGSYEQYF. The CDR3 DNA reads TGTGCCAGCAGCTTACCGTACAACGGGACGGGGGGATCCTACGAGCAGTACTTC.

The chain has TRBV28 and TRBJ1-2; 7 nucleotides line up with TRBD1. Unmatched junction bases numbered 5, after V lost 4 bases and J lost 3 bases. Germline assignment: CDR1 MDHEN and CDR2 SYDVKM. CDR3 length equals 14 residues. This CDR3 reads CASSSLGGHYGYTF. The CDR3 region has the DNA TGTGCCAGCAGTTCTCTAGGGGGCCACTATGGCTACACCTTC.

The V and J genes are TRBV7-2 and TRBJ1-5; TRBD1 matches at 7 bases. The CDR3 loop spans 15 amino acids. Unmatched junction bases numbered 4, after V lost 2 bases and J lost 3 bases. Germline assignment: CDR1 SGHTA and CDR2 FQGNSA. The CDR3 sequence: CASSLIGTDNQPQHF. CDR3 DNA sequence: TGTGCCAGCAGCTTAATCGGGACAGACAATCAGCCCCAGCATTTT.

The chain employs TRBV10-3 and TRBJ2-7, with 7 bases fitting TRBD1. The CDR3 has 14 amino acids. Trimming cost V 6 bases and J 2 bases; bases outside gene matches: 7. Germline lookup yields CDR1 ENHRY and CDR2 SYGVKD. CDR3 protein: CAIRRTGGTYEQYF. The CDR3 DNA reads TGTGCCATCAGAAGGACAGGAGGAACCTACGAGCAGTACTTC.

This clone appeared a few times. This sequence joins TRBV30 and TRBJ2-6, with unresolved D. Trimming cost V 0 bases and J 4 bases, with 1 base left between them. The germline V gene has CDR1 GTSNPN and CDR2 SVGIG (reference sequence). The CDR3 is 12 amino acids. The CDR3 DNA is TGTGCCTGGAGTGTGGGGGCCAACGTCCTGACTTTC. Its translation: CAWSVGANVLTF.

V is TRBV19 and J is TRBJ1-6; no clear D gene. Germline CDR1 and CDR2: LNHDA and SQIVND (reference sequence). The CDR3 runs 15 residues. Deletions cut 0 bases from V and 7 bases from J, with 10 bases between. The CDR3 loop reads CASSIDPPGNSPLHF. The CDR3, as DNA: TGTGCCAGTAGTATAGATCCCCCCGGGAATTCACCCCTCCACTTT.

V and J are TRBV19 and TRBJ2-1; no firm D call. V lost 1 base and J 3 bases, leaving 10 bases between the germline ends. The CDR3 spans 15 residues. Germline lookup yields CDR1 LNHDA and CDR2 SQIVND (reference sequence). The CDR3 coding sequence is TGTGCCAGTAGTATAGTTCCCACCAACTACAATGAGCAGTTCTTC. Translation: CASSIVPTNYNEQFF.

This clone was seen only once. V usage is TRBV28 and J usage is TRBJ1-2; 7 bases map to TRBD1. Germline V gene sequence: CDR1 MDHEN, CDR2 SYDVKM. The length of the CDR3 is 14 residues. Germline trimming cut 5 bases from V and 8 bases from J; bases unmatched to any gene: 11. The CDR3 coding sequence is TGTGCCAGCAGTCCGAGCCGGACAGGCTGGGGCTACACCTTC. Its protein product is CASSPSRTGWGYTF.

The chain combines TRBV19 with TRBJ1-2; D uncertain. V shed 10 bases and J shed 3 bases, with 15 bases lying between them. Germline CDR1 LNHDA, CDR2 SQIVND (reference sequence). The CDR3 runs 13 residues. CDR3 in amino acids: CATLGGIYYGYTF. The CDR3 DNA sequence: TGTGCCACCCTGGGAGGTATTTACTATGGCTACACCTTC.

The chain is built from TRBV16 and TRBJ1-1; D not resolved. The CDR3 sequence is 13 residues long. Germline-derived CDR1 and CDR2 are KGHSY and FQNENV. V lost 4 bases and J lost 2, with 8 bases in between. The chain's CDR3 is CASSPTTNTEAFF. The CDR3, as DNA: TGTGCCAGCAGCCCGACCACTAACACTGAAGCTTTCTTT.

V usage is TRBV5-1 and J usage is TRBJ2-1; TRBD2 aligns across 7 bases. The ends lost 0 bases at V and 5 bases at J; junction bases unmatched: 5. The CDR3 sequence is 15 residues long. From germline, CDR1 is SGHRS and CDR2 YFSETQ. The CDR3 reads CASSLDNGRHNEQFF. CDR3 nucleotide sequence: TGCGCCAGCAGCTTGGACAACGGGAGGCACAATGAGCAGTTCTTC.

This clone was seen a few times. The chain couples TRBV3-1 (or the pseudogene TRBV3-2) to TRBJ1-4, with TRBD1 as a possible D gene (6 bases). Germline V gives CDR1 LGHDT, CDR2 YNNKEL (reference sequence). The CDR3 loop spans 14 amino acids. Trimming removed 1 base from V and 5 bases from J, with 8 bases in between. The CDR3: CASSQVQGNEKLFF. CDR3 sequence (DNA): TGTGCCAGCAGCCAAGTACAGGGAAATGAAAAACTGTTTTTT.

The chain uses TRBV5-6 and TRBJ2-1, with D perhaps assigned TRBD1 or TRBD2 (6 bases each). CDR1 and CDR2 (germline): SGHDT, YYEEEE. This CDR3 comprises 16 residues. The ends were cut back, 2 bases at V and 6 bases at J, with 18 bases in the middle. The CDR3 region is CASSFLGPGASNEQFF. CDR3 nucleotide sequence: TGTGCCAGCAGCTTCTTAGGGCCGGGGGCCTCCAATGAGCAGTTCTTC.

The V gene is TRBV6-5, the J gene TRBJ2-7, with 10 bases lining up with TRBD1. J was trimmed by 5 bases and V by 10 bases; bases with no gene match: 8. Germline lookup yields CDR1 MNHEY and CDR2 SVGAGI. This CDR3 has 13 amino acids. The CDR3 protein is CATQDRGSHEQYF. CDR3 DNA: TGTGCCACCCAGGACAGGGGGTCCCACGAGCAGTACTTC.

The CDR3 protein is CASRKDRGTNYGYTF. The CDR3 nucleotides are TGTGCCAGCAGAAAAGACAGGGGAACAAACTATGGCTACACCTTC. The V call is TRBV7-2, the J call TRBJ1-2; 8 bases line up with TRBD1. Trimming at V came to 6 bases and at J to 2 bases, leaving 8 bases not matched to a gene. This CDR3 region has 15 residues. Germline V gene lookup returns CDR1 SGHTA and CDR2 FQGNSA.

The V and J genes are TRBV5-1 and TRBJ1-2, with TRBD1 matching over 7 bases. The ends lost 0 bases at V and 4 bases at J; junction bases unmatched: 6. The germline V gene has CDR1 SGHRS and CDR2 YFSETQ. The CDR3 is made up of 15 amino acids. Here the CDR3 DNA reads TGCGCCAGCAGCTTGGAAGGGGGCGCTGGCTATGGCTACACCTTC. Its translation is CASSLEGGAGYGYTF. The full variable domain, its missing parts supplied by reference TRBV5-1 and TRBJ1-2, is KAGVTQTPRYLIKTRGQQVTLSCSPISGHRSVSWYQQTPGQGLQFLFEYFSETQRNKGNFPGRFSGRQFSNSRSEMNVSTLELGDSALYLCASSLEGGAGYGYTFGSGTRLTVV.

This sequence joins TRBV7-8 and TRBJ1-4; TRBD1 aligns across 9 bases. Germline V gene sequence: CDR1 SGHVS, CDR2 FQNEAQ. The CDR3 consists of 16 residues. V shed 6 bases and J 5 bases; nucleotides not matched to a gene: 10. The CDR3 DNA reads as TGTGCCAGCAGTCGAGCCCAGACAGGGGGGAATGAAAAACTGTTTTTT. Residues: CASSRAQTGGNEKLFF.

This chain connects TRBV25-1 to TRBJ2-1; 10 bases are shared with TRBD2. The CDR3 contains 17 residues. The V gene's germline CDR1 is MGHDK and CDR2 SYGVNS. Trimming removed 4 bases from V and 2 bases from J; junction bases left unmatched: 8. The CDR3 bases are TGTGCCAGCAGTGGTAAGACTAGCGGGTTCACCTACAATGAGCAGTTCTTC. Protein: CASSGKTSGFTYNEQFF.

The chain has TRBV4-3 and TRBJ1-4, with 7 positions matching TRBD1. Germline V lookup: CDR1 LGHNA, CDR2 YSLEER. The V and J ends lost 2 bases and 5 bases, in that order; junction bases with no gene match: 5. This CDR3 spans 15 amino acids. CDR3 sequence reads: CASSQQGGSNEKLFF. For the CDR3, the DNA is TGCGCCAGCAGCCAACAGGGGGGCTCCAATGAAAAACTGTTTTTT.